The TCR beta chain under discussion was sequenced for a study of T cell repertoires in cytomegalovirus infection. The overall study: The public TCR beta signatures pointed to both CMV infection and matching HLA type. General study points: Cumulative frequency (of public TCR beta family members) identified carriers of CMV plus the relevant HLA. HLA-C-restricted CMV-specific TCR beta clonotypes prevailed in the ex vivo response.

In this sample, this clonotype turned up a few times. Its specificity is unknown. Each CDR3 protein is one row after TCRdb ran MiXCR on the reads. The repertoire includes more than 150,000 distinct CDR3 sequences, 20% to 25% of them detected once, and roughly 9.7% sits in the top ten. After removal of 1 base from V and 7 bases from J, the junction contained 5 bases not matched to a gene. CDR3 length equals 14 residues. Germline CDR1 SGHVS, CDR2 FQNEAQ. Sequencing was carried out using PBMCs. This rearrangement joins TRBV7-8 to TRBJ1-2, with 8 positions matching TRBD1. The source of this sequence is a human donor in good health (CMV status not recorded). Some clones in this sample may be carry-over from other donors' samples. CDR3 bases: TGTGCCAGCAGCTTAGGTGGACAGGGCCGTGGCTACACCTTC. Translated, it gives CASSLGGQGRGYTF.